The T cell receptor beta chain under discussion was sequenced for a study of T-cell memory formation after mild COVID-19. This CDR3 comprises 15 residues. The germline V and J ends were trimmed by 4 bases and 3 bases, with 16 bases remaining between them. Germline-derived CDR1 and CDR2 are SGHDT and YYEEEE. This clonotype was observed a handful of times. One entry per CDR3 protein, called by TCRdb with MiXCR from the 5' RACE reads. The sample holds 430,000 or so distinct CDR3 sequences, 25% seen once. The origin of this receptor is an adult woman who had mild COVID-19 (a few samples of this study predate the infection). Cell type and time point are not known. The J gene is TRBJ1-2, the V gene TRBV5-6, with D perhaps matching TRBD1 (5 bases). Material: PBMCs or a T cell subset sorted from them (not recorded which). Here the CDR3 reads CASSLRDGGDYGYTF. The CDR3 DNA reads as TGTGCCAGCAGCCTGCGTGACGGGGGAGACTATGGCTACACCTTC.